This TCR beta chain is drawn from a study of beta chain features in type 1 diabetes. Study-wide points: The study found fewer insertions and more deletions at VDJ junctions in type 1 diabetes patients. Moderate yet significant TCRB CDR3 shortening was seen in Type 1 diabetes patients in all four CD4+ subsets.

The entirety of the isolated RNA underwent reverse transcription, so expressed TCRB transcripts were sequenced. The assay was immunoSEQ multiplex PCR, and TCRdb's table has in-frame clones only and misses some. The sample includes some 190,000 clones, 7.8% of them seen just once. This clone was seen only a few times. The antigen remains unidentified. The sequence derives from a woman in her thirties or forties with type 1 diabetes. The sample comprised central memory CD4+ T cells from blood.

CDR3 sequence (DNA): TGTGCCAGCAGCCAGACACAGGGAACATCACCCCTCCACTTT. It codes for CASSQTQGTSPLHF. The V call is TRBV14, the J call TRBJ1-6; TRBD1 is a possible D gene (6 bases). This CDR3 is built from 14 residues. Germline V gene sequence: CDR1 SGHDN, CDR2 FVKESK. V was cut by 3 bases and J by 10 bases, with 13 bases left in between. Looking up the rest from reference TRBV14 and TRBJ1-6 gives the full variable domain: EAGVTQFPSHSVIEKGQTVTLRCDPISGHDNLYWYRRVMGKEIKFLLHFVKESKQDESGMPNNRFLAERTGGTYSTLKVQPAELEDSGVYFCASSQTQGTSPLHFGNGTRLTVT.